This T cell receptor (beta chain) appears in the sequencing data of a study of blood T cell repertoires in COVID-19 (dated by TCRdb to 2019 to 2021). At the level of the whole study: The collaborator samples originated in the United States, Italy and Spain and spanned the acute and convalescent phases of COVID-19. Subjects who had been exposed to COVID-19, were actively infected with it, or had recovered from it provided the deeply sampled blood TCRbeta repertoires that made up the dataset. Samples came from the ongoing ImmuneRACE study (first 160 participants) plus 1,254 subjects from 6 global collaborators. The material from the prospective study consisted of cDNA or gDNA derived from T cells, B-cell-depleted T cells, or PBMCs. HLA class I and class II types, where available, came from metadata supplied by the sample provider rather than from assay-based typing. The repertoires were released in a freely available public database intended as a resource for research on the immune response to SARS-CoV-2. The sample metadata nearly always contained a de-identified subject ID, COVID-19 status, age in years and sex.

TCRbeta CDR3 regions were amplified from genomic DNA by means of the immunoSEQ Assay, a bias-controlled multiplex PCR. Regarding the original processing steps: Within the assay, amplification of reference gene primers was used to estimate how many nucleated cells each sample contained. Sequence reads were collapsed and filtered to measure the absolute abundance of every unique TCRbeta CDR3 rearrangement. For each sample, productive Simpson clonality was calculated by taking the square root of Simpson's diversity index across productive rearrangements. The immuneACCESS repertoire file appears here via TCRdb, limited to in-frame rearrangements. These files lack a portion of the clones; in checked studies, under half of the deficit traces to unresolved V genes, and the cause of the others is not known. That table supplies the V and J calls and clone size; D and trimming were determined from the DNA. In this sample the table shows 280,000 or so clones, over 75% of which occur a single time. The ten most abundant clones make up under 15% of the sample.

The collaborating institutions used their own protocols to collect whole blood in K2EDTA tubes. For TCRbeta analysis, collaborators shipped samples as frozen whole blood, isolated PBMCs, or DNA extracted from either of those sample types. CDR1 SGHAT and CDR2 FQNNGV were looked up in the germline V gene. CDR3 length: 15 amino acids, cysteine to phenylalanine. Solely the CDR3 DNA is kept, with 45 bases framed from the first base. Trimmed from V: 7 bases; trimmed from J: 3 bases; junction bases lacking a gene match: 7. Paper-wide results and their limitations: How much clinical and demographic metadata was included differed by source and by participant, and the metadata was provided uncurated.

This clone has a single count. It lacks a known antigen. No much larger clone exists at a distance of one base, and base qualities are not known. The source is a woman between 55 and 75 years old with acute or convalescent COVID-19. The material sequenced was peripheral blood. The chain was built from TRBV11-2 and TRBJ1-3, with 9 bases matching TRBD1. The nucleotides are TGTGCCAGCACTGACAGGGGGGCAATTGGAAACACCATATATTTT. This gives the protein CASTDRGAIGNTIYF. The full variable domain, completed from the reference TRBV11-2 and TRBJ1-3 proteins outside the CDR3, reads EAGVAQSPRYKIIEKRQSVAFWCNPISGHATLYWYQQILGQGPKLLIQFQNNGVVDDSQLPKDRFSAERLKGVDSTLKIQPAKLEDSAVYLCASTDRGAIGNTIYFGEGSWLTVV.